The clone carrying this T cell receptor (beta chain) occurred once. Its target is not known. The sample comes from a study of T cell responses to AZD1222 COVID-19 vaccine. On the study more broadly: Researchers grouped second doses given at about 4 or about 12 weeks into one pool.

Assay: immunoSEQ multiplex PCR; the TCRdb copy retains only in-frame clones and omits some. This sample carries some 90,000 clones, 75% to 90% of them seen once, and the ten largest clones take under 2.5%. CDR3 size: 16 residues. Per germline, CDR1 KGHSH and CDR2 LQKENI. The V segment lost 1 base and the J segment 4 bases; nucleotides outside the gene matches: 4. Findings and limits, study-wide: Baseline seropositivity characterized only a handful of AZD1222 recipients. No day 14 peak samples; only post-peak repertoires were characterized. Unmutated variant regions reportedly attract nearly half of all spike-specific TCRs.

This chain joins TRBV18 and TRBJ1-1; 12 bases fit TRBD1. The clonotype comes from an adult in good health. Material: peripheral blood, obtained on day 0 of AZD1222 vaccination. The chain's CDR3 is CASSPRSGQGATEAFF. The CDR3 coding sequence is TGTGCCAGCTCACCACGGTCGGGACAGGGGGCCACTGAAGCTTTCTTT.